Included here is one T cell receptor (beta chain) sequence, with context. Its target is unknown. These data are taken from a study of siplizumab effects on memory and regulatory T cells. Each sample contributed about 10^5 TCR templates to the assay. Produced via immunoSEQ multiplex PCR; TCRdb's table is partial and in-frame only. The sample has roughly 110,000 clones, around 93% seen once; the top ten hold around 0.15%. Study-wide results and caveats: Naive T cell populations appeared to exhibit greater diversity than memory cells and appeared to be major alloresponse contributors. Memory cells that were CD4+ and unstimulated gave rise to alloreactive sequences, which siplizumab significantly reduced. For siplizumab cultures, the suppressive function of their proliferating Tregs was not confirmed.

Unmatched junction bases numbered 5, after V lost 1 base and J lost 2 bases. Germline CDR1 reads LGHNA; CDR2 reads YSLEER. This CDR3 has 16 residues. The V call is TRBV4-3, the J call TRBJ2-7, with 10 nucleotides matching TRBD2. The source is a human donor in good health. The sequenced material came from non-Treg CD4+ T cells sorted from blood. The CDR3 protein is CASSQAKRGGTYEQYF. The DNA for the CDR3 is TGCGCCAGCAGCCAAGCTAAGCGGGGGGGAACCTACGAGCAGTACTTC.